This T cell receptor (beta chain) was identified in a study of human T cells and chemical hapten exposure. Overall study results and limits: Counts of TCRs above 1 in 1000 frequency stayed unchanged with DPC sensitization.

The CDR3 length is 14 residues. The V and J ends lost 3 bases and 0 bases respectively, with 6 bases between them. From germline, CDR1 is SEHNR and CDR2 FQNEAQ (reference sequence). This clonotype was picked up many times. No antigen is known for it. Original methodology: Counting gave a median of approximately 96,000 TCRs per sample, with values ranging from roughly 20,000 to 700,000. TCRdb re-called the 5' RACE reads with MiXCR, one entry per CDR3 protein. The V and J calls follow TCRdb's processing rather than the paper's. The sample consists of 110,000 to 150,000 distinct CDR3 sequences, 4.1% of them appearing once. The total RNA was obtained from whole blood that was not fractionated.

The TCR comes from a female donor in good health. The chain joins TRBV7-9 to TRBJ2-4, with D unresolved. As DNA, the CDR3 is TGTGCCAGCAGCTTTGATCTAGCCAAAAACATTCAGTACTTC. Translating it yields CASSFDLAKNIQYF.